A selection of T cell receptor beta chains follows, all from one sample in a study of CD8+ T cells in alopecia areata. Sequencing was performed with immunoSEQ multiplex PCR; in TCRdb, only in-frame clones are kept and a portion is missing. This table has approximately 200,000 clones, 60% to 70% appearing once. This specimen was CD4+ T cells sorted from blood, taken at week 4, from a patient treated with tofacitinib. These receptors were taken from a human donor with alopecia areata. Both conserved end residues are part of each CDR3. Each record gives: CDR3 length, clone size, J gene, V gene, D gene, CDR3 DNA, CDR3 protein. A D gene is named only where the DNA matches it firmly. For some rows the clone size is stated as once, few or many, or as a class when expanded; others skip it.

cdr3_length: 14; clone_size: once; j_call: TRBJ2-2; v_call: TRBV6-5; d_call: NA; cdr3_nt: TGTGCCAGTAAGGCGGCGGCCAACACCGGGGAGCTGTTTTTT; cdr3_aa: CASKAAANTGELFF
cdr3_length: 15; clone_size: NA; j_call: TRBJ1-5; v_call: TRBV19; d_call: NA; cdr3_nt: TGTGCCAGTAGTATGGTAGGGGTTGGCCCTCAGCCCCAGCATTTT; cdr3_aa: CASSMVGVGPQPQHF
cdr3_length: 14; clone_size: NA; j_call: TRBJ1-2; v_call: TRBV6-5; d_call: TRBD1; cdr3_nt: TGTGCCAGCAGTTACTCGAGGGACAGGGCCGGCTACACCTTC; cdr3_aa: CASSYSRDRAGYTF
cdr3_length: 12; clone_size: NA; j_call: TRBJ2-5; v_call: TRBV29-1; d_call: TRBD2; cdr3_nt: TGCAGCGTTGTGCTAGCGGTAGAGACCCAGTACTTC; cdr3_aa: CSVVLAVETQYF
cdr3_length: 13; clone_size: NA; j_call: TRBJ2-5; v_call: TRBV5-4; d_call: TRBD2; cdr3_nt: TGTGCCAGCAGCTTGACTAGCGGCGAGACCCAGTACTTC; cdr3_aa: CASSLTSGETQYF
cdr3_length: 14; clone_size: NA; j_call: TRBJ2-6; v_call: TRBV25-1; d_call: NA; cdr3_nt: TGTGCCAGCAGTGACAGGGGGGTCCTCAACGTCCTGACTTTC; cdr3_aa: CASSDRGVLNVLTF
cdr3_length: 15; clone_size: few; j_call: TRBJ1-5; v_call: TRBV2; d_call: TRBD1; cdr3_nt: TGTGCCAGCCTCTTGGATACAGGGGGCAATCAGCCCCAGCATTTT; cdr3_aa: CASLLDTGGNQPQHF
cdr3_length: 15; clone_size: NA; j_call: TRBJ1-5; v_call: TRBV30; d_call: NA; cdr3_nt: TGTGCCTGGAGTGCAGGTAGGGGCATTAATCAGCCCCAGCATTTT; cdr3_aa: CAWSAGRGINQPQHF
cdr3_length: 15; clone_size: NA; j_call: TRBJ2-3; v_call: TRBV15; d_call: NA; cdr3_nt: TGTGCCACCAGCAGAGGGTCCGGGAGCACAGATACGCAGTATTTT; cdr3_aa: CATSRGSGSTDTQYF
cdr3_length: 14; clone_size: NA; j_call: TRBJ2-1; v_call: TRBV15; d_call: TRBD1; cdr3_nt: TGTGCCACAAAGGACAGGGACTCCTACAATGAGCAGTTCTTC; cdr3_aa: CATKDRDSYNEQFF
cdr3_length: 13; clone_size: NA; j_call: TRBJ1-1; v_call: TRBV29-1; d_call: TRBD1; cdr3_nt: TGCAGCGTGGGTACAGGGGAGAACACTGAAGCTTTCTTT; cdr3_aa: CSVGTGENTEAFF
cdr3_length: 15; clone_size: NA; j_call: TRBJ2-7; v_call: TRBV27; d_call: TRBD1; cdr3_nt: TGTGCCAGCAGTTGGCAGGGGGCATCCCCTGGGGAGCAGTACTTC; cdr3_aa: CASSWQGASPGEQYF
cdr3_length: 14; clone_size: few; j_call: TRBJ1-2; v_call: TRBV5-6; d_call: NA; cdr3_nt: TGTGCCAGCAGCTTGGGAGCAGCGCCTCGTGGCTACACCTTC; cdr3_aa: CASSLGAAPRGYTF
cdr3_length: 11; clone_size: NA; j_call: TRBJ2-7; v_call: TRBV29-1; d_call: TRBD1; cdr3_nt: TGCAGCGTCCGACAGGGGTTCGAGCAGTACTTC; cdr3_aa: CSVRQGFEQYF
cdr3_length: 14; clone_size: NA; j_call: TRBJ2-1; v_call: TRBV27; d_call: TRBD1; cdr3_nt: TGTGCCAGCAGTCCGGGACAGGGCGACAATGAGCAGTTCTTC; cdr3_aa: CASSPGQGDNEQFF
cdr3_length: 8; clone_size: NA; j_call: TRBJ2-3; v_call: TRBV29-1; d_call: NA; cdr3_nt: TGCAGCGCGGATACGCAGTATTTT; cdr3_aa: CSADTQYF
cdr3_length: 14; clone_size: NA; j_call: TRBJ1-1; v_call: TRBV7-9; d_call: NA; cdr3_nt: TGTGCCAGCAGCGCCAGTGCTATGAACACTGAAGCTTTCTTT; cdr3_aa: CASSASAMNTEAFF
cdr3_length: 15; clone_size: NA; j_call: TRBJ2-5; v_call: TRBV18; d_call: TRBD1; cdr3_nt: TGTGCCAGCTCACCCAGGACAGGGGAGGGTGAGACCCAGTACTTC; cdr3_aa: CASSPRTGEGETQYF
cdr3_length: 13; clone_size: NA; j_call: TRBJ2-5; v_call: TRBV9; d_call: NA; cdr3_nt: TGTGCCAGCAGCGTAGCTTCGGGGGAGACCCAGTACTTC; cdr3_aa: CASSVASGETQYF
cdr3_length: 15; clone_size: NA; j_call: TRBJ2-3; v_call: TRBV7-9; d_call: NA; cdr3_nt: TGTGCCAGCAGCATGGACGGCCATAGCACAGATACGCAGTATTTT; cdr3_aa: CASSMDGHSTDTQYF
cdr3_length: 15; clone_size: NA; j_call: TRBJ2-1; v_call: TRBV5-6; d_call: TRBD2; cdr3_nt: TGTGCCAGCAGCCCGGGTTCAGCGGGAGTGGGTGAGCAGTTCTTC; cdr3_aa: CASSPGSAGVGEQFF
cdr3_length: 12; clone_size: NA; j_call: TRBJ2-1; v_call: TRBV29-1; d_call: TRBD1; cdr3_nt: TGCAGCGCCTCGCGACAGGGGTCGTATCAGTTCTTC; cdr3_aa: CSASRQGSYQFF
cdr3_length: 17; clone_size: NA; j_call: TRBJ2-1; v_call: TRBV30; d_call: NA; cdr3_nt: TGTGCCTGGAGCTTACAAGGGGGGACTGGGGCCTACAATGAGCAGTTCTTC; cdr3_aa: CAWSLQGGTGAYNEQFF
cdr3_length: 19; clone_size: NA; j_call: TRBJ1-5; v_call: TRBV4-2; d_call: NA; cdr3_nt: TGTGCCAGCAGCCAAGATATGGAAACTGTCGACAGTAGCAATCAGCCCCAGCATTTT; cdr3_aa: CASSQDMETVDSSNQPQHF
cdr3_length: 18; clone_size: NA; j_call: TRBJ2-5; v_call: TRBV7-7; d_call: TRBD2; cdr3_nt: TGTGCCAGCAGCTTAGCGGCGACTAGCGGGAGGGCCGGCGAGACCCAGTACTTC; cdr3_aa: CASSLAATSGRAGETQYF
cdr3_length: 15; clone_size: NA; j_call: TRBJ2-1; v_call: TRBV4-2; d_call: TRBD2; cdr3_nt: TGTGCCAGCAGTCCCGGGACTAGCGGTTACAATGAGCAGTTCTTC; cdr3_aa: CASSPGTSGYNEQFF
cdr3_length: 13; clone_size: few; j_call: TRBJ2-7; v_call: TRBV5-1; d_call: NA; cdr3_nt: TGCGCCAGCAGCTTGGTACGATCGGGGGAGCAGTACTTC; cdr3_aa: CASSLVRSGEQYF
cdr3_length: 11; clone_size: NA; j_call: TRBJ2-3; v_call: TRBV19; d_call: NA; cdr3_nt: TGTGCCAGTACCCGGGCAGATACGCAGTATTTT; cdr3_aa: CASTRADTQYF
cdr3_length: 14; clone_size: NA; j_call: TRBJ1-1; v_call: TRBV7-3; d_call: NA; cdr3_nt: TGTGCCAGCAGCCCCTCCGGAACACTCACTGAAGCTTTCTTT; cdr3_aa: CASSPSGTLTEAFF
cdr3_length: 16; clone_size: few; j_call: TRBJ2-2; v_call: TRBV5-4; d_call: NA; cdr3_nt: TGTGCCAGCAGCTTGGAGTGGACAGTCGCCACCGGGGAGCTGTTTTTT; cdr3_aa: CASSLEWTVATGELFF
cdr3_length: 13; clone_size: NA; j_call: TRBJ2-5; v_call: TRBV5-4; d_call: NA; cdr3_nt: TGTGCCAGCAGCCTCACTTGGGGAGAGACCCAGTACTTC; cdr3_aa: CASSLTWGETQYF
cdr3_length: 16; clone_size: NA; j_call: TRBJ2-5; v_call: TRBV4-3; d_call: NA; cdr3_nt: TGCGCCAGCAGCCAAGGCGCCGGCAGGGCGTCGGAGACCCAGTACTTC; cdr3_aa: CASSQGAGRASETQYF
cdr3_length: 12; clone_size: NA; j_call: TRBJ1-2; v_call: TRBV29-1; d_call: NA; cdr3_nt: TGCAGCGTTGACCCGGGCTCCGCTGGCTACACCTTC; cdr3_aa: CSVDPGSAGYTF
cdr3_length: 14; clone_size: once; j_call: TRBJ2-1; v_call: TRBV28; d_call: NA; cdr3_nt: TGTGCCAGCAGTTTATTACAGGGTGGCAATGAGCAGTTCTTC; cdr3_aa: CASSLLQGGNEQFF
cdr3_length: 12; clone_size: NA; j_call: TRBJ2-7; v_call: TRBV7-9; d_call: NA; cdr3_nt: TGTGCCAGCACCTTCAGCTCCTACGAGCAGTACTTC; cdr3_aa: CASTFSSYEQYF
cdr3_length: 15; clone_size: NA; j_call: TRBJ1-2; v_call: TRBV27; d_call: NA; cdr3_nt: TGTGCCAGCACCGCCGTCGGAGGGGTAAACTATGGCTACACCTTC; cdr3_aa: CASTAVGGVNYGYTF
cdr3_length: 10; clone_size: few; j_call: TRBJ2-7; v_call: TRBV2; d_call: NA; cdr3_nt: TGTGCCAGCAGGAGGGACGAGCAGTACTTC; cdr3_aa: CASRRDEQYF
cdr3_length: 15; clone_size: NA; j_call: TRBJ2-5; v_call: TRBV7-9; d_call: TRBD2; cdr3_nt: TGTGCCAGCAGCGAGGGACTAGCGGGAGGAGAGACCCAGTACTTC; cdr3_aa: CASSEGLAGGETQYF
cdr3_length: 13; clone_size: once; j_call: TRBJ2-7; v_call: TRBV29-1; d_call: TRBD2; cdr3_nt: TGCAGCGTTGAAAGCGGGAGGCAAGGCGAGCAGTACTTC; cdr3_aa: CSVESGRQGEQYF
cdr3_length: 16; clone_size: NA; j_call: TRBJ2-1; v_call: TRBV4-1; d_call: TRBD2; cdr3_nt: TGCGCCAGCAGCCAAGCTCTAGCGGGACCTAACAATGAGCAGTTCTTC; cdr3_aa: CASSQALAGPNNEQFF
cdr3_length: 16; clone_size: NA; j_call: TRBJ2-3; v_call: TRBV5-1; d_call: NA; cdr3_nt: TGCGCCAGCAGCCGACGTTCGATCAGGGGAGCAGATACGCAGTATTTT; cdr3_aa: CASSRRSIRGADTQYF
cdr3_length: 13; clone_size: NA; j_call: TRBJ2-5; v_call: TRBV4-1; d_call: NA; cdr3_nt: TGCGCCAGCAGCCGAAGGGCGGAAGAGACCCAGTACTTC; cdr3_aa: CASSRRAEETQYF
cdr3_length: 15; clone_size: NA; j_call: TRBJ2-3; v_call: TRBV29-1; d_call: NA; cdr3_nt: TGCAGCGTTGGAGGCTCGGGGACCATCACAGATACGCAGTATTTT; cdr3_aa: CSVGGSGTITDTQYF
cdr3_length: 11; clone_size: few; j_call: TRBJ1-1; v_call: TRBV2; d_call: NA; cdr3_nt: TGTGCCAGCAGACGGAACACTGAAGCTTTCTTT; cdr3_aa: CASRRNTEAFF
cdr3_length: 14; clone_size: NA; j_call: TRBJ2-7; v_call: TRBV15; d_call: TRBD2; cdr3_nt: TGTGCCACCGGGACTAGCACCAGCTCCTACGAGCAGTACTTC; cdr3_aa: CATGTSTSSYEQYF
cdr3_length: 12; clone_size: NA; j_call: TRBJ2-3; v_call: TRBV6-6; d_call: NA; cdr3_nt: TGTGCCAGCAGCCCCCAGGCAGATACGCAGTATTTT; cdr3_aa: CASSPQADTQYF
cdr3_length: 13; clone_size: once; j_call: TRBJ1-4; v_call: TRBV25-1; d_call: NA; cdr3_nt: TGTGCCAGCAGTGAACCCCACTCCGAAAAACTGTTTTTT; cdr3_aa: CASSEPHSEKLFF
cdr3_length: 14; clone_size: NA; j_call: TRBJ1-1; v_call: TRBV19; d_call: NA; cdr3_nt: TGTGCCAGTAGTATTCAGGGGTTAAACACTGAAGCTTTCTTT; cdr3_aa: CASSIQGLNTEAFF
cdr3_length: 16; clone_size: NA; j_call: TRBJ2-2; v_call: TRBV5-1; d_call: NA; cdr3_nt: TGCGCCAGCAGCTTGGTGGGACGAAGGAACACCGGGGAGCTGTTTTTT; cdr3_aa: CASSLVGRRNTGELFF
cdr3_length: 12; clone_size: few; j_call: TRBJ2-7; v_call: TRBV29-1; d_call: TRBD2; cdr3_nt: TGCAGCGTTTCTAGCGGAATTTACGAGCAGTACTTC; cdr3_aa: CSVSSGIYEQYF
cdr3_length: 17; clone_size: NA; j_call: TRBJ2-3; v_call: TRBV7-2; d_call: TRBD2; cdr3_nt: TGTGCCAGCAGCCACGGACGGACTAGCGGGAGTTCAGATACGCAGTATTTT; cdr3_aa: CASSHGRTSGSSDTQYF
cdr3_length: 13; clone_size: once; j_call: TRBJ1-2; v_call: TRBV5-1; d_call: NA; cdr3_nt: TGCGCCAGCAGTCAGGACGAACGGTATGGCTACACCTTC; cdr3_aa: CASSQDERYGYTF
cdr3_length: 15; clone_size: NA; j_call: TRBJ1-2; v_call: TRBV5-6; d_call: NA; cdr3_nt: TGTGCCAGCAGCTTGGGGGGGTACCAGGCCTATGGCTACACCTTC; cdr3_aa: CASSLGGYQAYGYTF
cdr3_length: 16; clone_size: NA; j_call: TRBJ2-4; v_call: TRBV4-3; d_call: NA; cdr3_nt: TGCGCCAGCAGCCAAGAAGGGCGGGCGGCCAAAAACATTCAGTACTTC; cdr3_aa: CASSQEGRAAKNIQYF
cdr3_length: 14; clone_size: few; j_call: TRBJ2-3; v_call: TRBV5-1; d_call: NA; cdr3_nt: TGCGCCAGCAGCTTGGACGGGAGTACAGATACGCAGTATTTT; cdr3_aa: CASSLDGSTDTQYF
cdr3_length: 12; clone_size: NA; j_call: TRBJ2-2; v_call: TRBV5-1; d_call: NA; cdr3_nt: TGCGCCAGCAGCGTGAACACCGGGGAGCTGTTTTTT; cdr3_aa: CASSVNTGELFF
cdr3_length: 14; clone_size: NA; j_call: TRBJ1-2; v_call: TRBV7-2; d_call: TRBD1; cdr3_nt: TGTGCCAGCAGCCCCGGGACAGGGAAGGATGGCTACACCTTC; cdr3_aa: CASSPGTGKDGYTF
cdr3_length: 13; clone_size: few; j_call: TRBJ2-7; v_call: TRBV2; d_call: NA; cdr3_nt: TGTGCCAGCAATCTGGGAGCCTCCTACGAGCAGTACTTC; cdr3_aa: CASNLGASYEQYF
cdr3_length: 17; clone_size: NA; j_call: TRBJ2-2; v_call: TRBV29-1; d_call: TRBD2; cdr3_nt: TGCAGCGTTGGTATTGTCAGCGGGAGTGTGAACACCGGGGAGCTGTTTTTT; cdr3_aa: CSVGIVSGSVNTGELFF
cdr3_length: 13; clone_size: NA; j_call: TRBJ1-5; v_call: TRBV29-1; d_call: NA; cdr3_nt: TGCAGCGTTGCGCATCAGAACAATCAGCCCCAGCATTTT; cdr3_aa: CSVAHQNNQPQHF